One and the same sample provided the 3 T cell receptor beta chains below, sequenced in a study of T cell repertoires in ileal Crohn's disease. Described time point: neoterminal ileum biopsy at postoperative endoscopy, about 6 months after surgery. This table comes from immunoSEQ multiplex PCR, and its TCRdb copy is limited to in-frame clones, with some not included. This sample has more than 50,000 clones, with roughly 89% found just once. The material sequenced was ileal tissue. All receptors derive from an adult with Crohn's disease.

This sequence joins TRBV5-1 and TRBJ2-3, with TRBD1 matching over 8 bases. Per germline, CDR1 SGHRS and CDR2 YFSETQ. After removal of 2 bases from V and 2 bases from J, the junction contained 7 bases not matched to a gene. CDR3 length equals 16 residues. CDR3 in amino acids: CASSLGGTGPTDTQYF. Written as DNA, the CDR3 is TGCGCCAGCAGCTTAGGCGGGACAGGACCCACAGATACGCAGTATTTT. Using reference TRBV5-1 and TRBJ2-3 for the parts outside the CDR3, the full variable domain is KAGVTQTPRYLIKTRGQQVTLSCSPISGHRSVSWYQQTPGQGLQFLFEYFSETQRNKGNFPGRFSGRQFSNSRSEMNVSTLELGDSALYLCASSLGGTGPTDTQYFGPGTRLTVL.

V gene TRBV19 combines with J gene TRBJ2-2; TRBD2 matches at 10 bases. V lost 4 bases to trimming and J lost 2 bases; unmatched junction nucleotides: 16. This CDR3 region has 20 residues. The germline V gene has CDR1 LNHDA and CDR2 SQIVND (reference sequence). The CDR3 coding sequence is TGTGCCAGTAGTACAGGGACTAGCGTTTTTTCCGTCCTAAACACCGGGGAGCTGTTTTTT. Translated, it gives CASSTGTSVFSVLNTGELFF. The whole variable domain, remainder taken from reference TRBV19 and TRBJ2-2, is DGGITQSPKYLFRKEGQNVTLSCEQNLNHDAMYWYRQDPGQGLRLIYYSQIVNDFQKGDIAEGYSVSREKKESFPLTVTSAQKNPTAFYLCASSTGTSVFSVLNTGELFFGEGSRLTVL.

The chain carries TRBV11-2 and TRBJ2-7, with TRBD1 identical over 7 bases. The CDR3 has 17 residues. J gave up 4 bases and V 3 bases, and 15 bases lay outside the gene matches. The V gene's germline CDR1 is SGHAT and CDR2 FQNNGV. The CDR3 DNA reads TGTGCCAGCAGCTTCGCCCGACTCACGGGACAGCGATACGAGCAGTACGTC. Translating gives CASSFARLTGQRYEQYV.